The rows below give T cell receptor beta chains drawn from one sample of a study of CD8+ T cells in alopecia areata. The assay was immunoSEQ multiplex PCR, and TCRdb's table has in-frame clones only and misses some. The table includes about 120,000 clones, around 53% detected once. Sequences were derived from CD4+ T cells sorted from blood, sampled at week 4, from a patient treated with tofacitinib. These receptors all stem from a human donor with alopecia areata. CDR3s include the opening cysteine and the closing phenylalanine or tryptophan. The D gene is left open where the match is weak. Only part of the rows carry a size: once, few, many, or a class if the clone is expanded.

>TRBJ2-3|.|.|TRBV5-1
CASSQGWSTDTQYF
TGCGCCAGCAGTCAGGGATGGAGCACAGATACGCAGTATTTT
>TRBJ2-5|.|.|TRBV29-1
CSVAASQTQYF
TGCAGCGTTGCGGCCAGCCAGACCCAGTACTTC
>TRBJ1-1|few|.|TRBV6-1
CASSNTGARGTEAFF
TGTGCCAGCAGCAACACGGGGGCCAGGGGCACTGAAGCTTTCTTT
>TRBJ1-2|.|.|TRBV5-1
CASSLVPDGYGYTF
TGCGCCAGCAGCTTGGTTCCGGACGGCTATGGCTACACCTTC
>TRBJ1-2|.|TRBD1|TRBV30
CACHDRGYGYTF
TGTGCCTGCCATGACAGGGGTTATGGCTACACCTTC
>TRBJ1-5|few|.|TRBV2
CASTARVAGDQPQHF
TGTGCCAGCACCGCCAGGGTAGCTGGGGATCAGCCCCAGCATTTT
>TRBJ2-1|.|.|TRBV7-9
CASSPPPLYRNEQFF
TGTGCCAGCAGCCCCCCGCCCCTTTATAGGAATGAGCAGTTCTTC
>TRBJ1-1|once|.|TRBV29-1
CSVEDLHGENTEAFF
TGCAGCGTTGAAGATCTTCATGGGGAGAACACTGAAGCTTTCTTT
>TRBJ1-1|.|.|TRBV29-1
CSVGGETEAFF
TGCAGCGTTGGGGGGGAAACTGAAGCTTTCTTT
>TRBJ2-3|few|TRBD2|TRBV15
CATRGGRANTDTQYF
TGTGCCACCAGGGGAGGGAGGGCCAACACAGATACGCAGTATTTT
>TRBJ1-1|.|.|TRBV4-2
CASSQDRLGSGTEAFF
TGTGCCAGCAGCCAAGATCGCTTAGGGTCCGGCACTGAAGCTTTCTTT
>TRBJ1-2|few|TRBD1|TRBV7-2
CASSMRDRGSGYTF
TGTGCCAGCAGTATGCGGGACAGGGGCAGTGGCTACACCTTC
>TRBJ2-6|few|.|TRBV7-9
CASSLTGHRAGANVLTF
TGTGCCAGCAGCTTAACCGGCCACAGGGCTGGGGCCAACGTCCTGACTTTC
>TRBJ2-4|few|.|TRBV14
CASSLILRGIQYF
TGTGCCAGCAGCCTAATCCTACGGGGAATTCAGTACTTC
>TRBJ1-5|.|TRBD1|TRBV2
CASSGQGVNQPQHF
TGTGCCAGCAGCGGACAGGGCGTGAATCAGCCCCAGCATTTT
>TRBJ1-1|few|.|TRBV18
CASSPRENRVATEAFF
TGTGCCAGCTCACCACGCGAGAACAGGGTGGCCACTGAAGCTTTCTTT
>TRBJ2-7|medium-sized|TRBD2|TRBV10-3
CAISAVSGSKDEQYF
TGTGCCATCAGTGCCGTTAGCGGGAGTAAGGACGAGCAGTACTTC
>TRBJ2-5|.|.|TRBV30
CAWSVIGWETQYF
TGTGCCTGGAGTGTGATCGGGTGGGAGACCCAGTACTTC
>TRBJ1-1|.|.|TRBV29-1
CSVEGVLNTEAFF
TGCAGCGTTGAAGGGGTTCTGAACACTGAAGCTTTCTTT
>TRBJ2-3|.|.|TRBV11-2
CASSFLPMSTDTQYF
TGTGCCAGCAGCTTCTTACCCATGAGCACAGATACGCAGTATTTT
>TRBJ2-3|.|.|TRBV4-2
CASSQVKRDTQYF
TGTGCCAGCAGCCAAGTAAAGAGAGATACGCAGTATTTT
>TRBJ1-2|.|.|TRBV30
CAWSPRGGPYGYTF
TGTGCCTGGAGTCCCCGGGGGGGACCCTATGGCTACACCTTC
>TRBJ1-5|.|.|TRBV2
CASNYATSNQPQHF
TGTGCCAGCAATTATGCGACAAGCAATCAGCCCCAGCATTTT
>TRBJ2-1|.|TRBD2|TRBV25-1
CASSEGGRAHNEQFF
TGTGCCAGCAGTGAAGGCGGGAGGGCCCACAATGAGCAGTTCTTC
>TRBJ2-3|.|.|TRBV9
CASSVLDTQYF
TGTGCCAGCAGCGTTTTAGATACGCAGTATTTT
>TRBJ2-7|few|.|TRBV30
CAWSLFPRTLSHEQYF
TGTGCCTGGAGTCTTTTCCCCAGGACTTTGTCCCACGAGCAGTACTTC
>TRBJ1-1|once|.|TRBV5-1
CASSRIGNENTEAFF
TGCGCCAGCAGCAGGATCGGGAACGAGAACACTGAAGCTTTCTTT
>TRBJ1-1|.|.|TRBV29-1
CSVARKLSGTEAFF
TGCAGCGTTGCCCGGAAACTTAGTGGTACTGAAGCTTTCTTT
>TRBJ2-5|few|.|TRBV29-1
CSVDSWHF
TGCAGCGTTGACAGTTGGCACTTC
>TRBJ1-1|.|.|TRBV27
CASSWVAGTVNTEAFF
TGTGCCAGCAGTTGGGTCGCAGGGACGGTGAACACTGAAGCTTTCTTT
>TRBJ1-5|.|.|TRBV5-4
CASSGPNQPQHF
TGTGCCAGCAGCGGACCCAATCAGCCCCAGCATTTT
>TRBJ2-1|few|TRBD1|TRBV30
CARQGTDPSDNEQFF
TGTGCACGACAGGGAACAGACCCATCTGACAATGAGCAGTTCTTC
>TRBJ1-2|few|.|TRBV27
CASSLSQGDYGYTF
TGTGCCAGCAGTTTATCCCAGGGTGACTATGGCTACACCTTC
>TRBJ1-1|.|.|TRBV10-3
CAISESTGAEAFF
TGTGCCATCAGTGAGTCAACGGGTGCTGAAGCTTTCTTT
>TRBJ2-7|.|.|TRBV29-1
CSVLPLLSYEQYF
TGCAGCGTACTACCCTTACTTTCCTACGAGCAGTACTTC
>TRBJ2-1|.|.|TRBV7-3
CASSLSGTLNYNEQFF
TGTGCCAGCAGCTTATCGGGGACCCTGAACTACAATGAGCAGTTCTTC
>TRBJ1-5|.|.|TRBV5-1
CASSLGGYSNQPQHF
TGCGCCAGCAGCTTGGGAGGATATAGCAATCAGCCCCAGCATTTT
>TRBJ2-2|.|.|TRBV6-5
CASRQGNTGELFF
TGTGCCAGCAGACAGGGGAACACCGGGGAGCTGTTTTTT
>TRBJ2-2|.|.|TRBV15
CATSRDRAGELFF
TGTGCCACCAGCAGAGACAGGGCCGGGGAGCTGTTTTTT
>TRBJ2-1|.|.|TRBV4-2
CASSQDPAGGYNEQFF
TGTGCCAGCAGCCAAGATCCAGCCGGCGGGTACAATGAGCAGTTCTTC
>TRBJ2-3|.|TRBD2|TRBV7-3
CASSAGRYVSTDTQYF
TGTGCCAGCAGCGCCGGGAGGTACGTCAGCACAGATACGCAGTATTTT
>TRBJ1-2|.|.|TRBV30
CAWRDSPSYGYTF
TGTGCCTGGCGAGACAGTCCAAGCTATGGCTACACCTTC
>TRBJ2-7|.|TRBD2|TRBV7-8
CASSLVREGLAGYEQYF
TGTGCCAGCAGCTTAGTCAGGGAAGGACTAGCGGGCTACGAGCAGTACTTC
>TRBJ2-7|few|.|TRBV29-1
CSATRQDYEQYF
TGCAGCGCTACCCGACAGGACTACGAGCAGTACTTC
>TRBJ1-1|.|.|TRBV2
CASSGIGRGNTEAFF
TGTGCCAGCAGCGGTATCGGTCGGGGGAACACTGAAGCTTTCTTT
>TRBJ1-1|.|.|TRBV29-1
CSAGGLAEAFF
TGCAGCGCCGGGGGACTCGCTGAAGCTTTCTTT
>TRBJ2-2|.|TRBD1|TRBV29-1
CSVRGQENTGELFF
TGCAGCGTTAGGGGACAGGAGAACACCGGGGAGCTGTTTTTT